This T cell receptor (beta chain) originates from a study of glioma-infiltrating T cells after dendritic cell vaccination. The CDR3 covers 15 residues. Germline assignment: CDR1 SGHDN and CDR2 FVKESK. Trimming pared 2 bases from V and 4 bases from J, leaving 14 bases between. As to time point: after dendritic cell vaccination, including at tumor progression/relapse. Method: immunoSEQ multiplex PCR; TCRdb's copy keeps in-frame clones and lacks some. The table records tens of thousands of clones, roughly 80% of them present only once. The sequence derives from a human donor with glioblastoma. The sample consisted of blood, taken after dendritic cell vaccination. The chain is built from TRBV14 and TRBJ1-2, with D unresolved. CDR3 sequence (DNA): TGTGCCAGCAGCCAACAAGGAGGGTTCTCCTATGGCTACACCTTC. This codes for CASSQQGGFSYGYTF.